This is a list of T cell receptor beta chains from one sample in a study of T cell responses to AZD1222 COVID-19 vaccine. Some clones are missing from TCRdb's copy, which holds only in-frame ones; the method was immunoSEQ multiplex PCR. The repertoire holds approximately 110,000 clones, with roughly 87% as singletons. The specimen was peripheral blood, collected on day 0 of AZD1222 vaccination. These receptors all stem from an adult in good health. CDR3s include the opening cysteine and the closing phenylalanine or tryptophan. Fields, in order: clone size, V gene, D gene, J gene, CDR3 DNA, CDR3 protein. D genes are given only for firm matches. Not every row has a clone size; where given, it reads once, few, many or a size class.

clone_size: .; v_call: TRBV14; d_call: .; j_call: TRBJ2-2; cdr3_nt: TGTGCCAGCAGCCAACGACAAGGGAGAATGGCCGGGGAGCTGTTTTTT; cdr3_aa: CASSQRQGRMAGELFF
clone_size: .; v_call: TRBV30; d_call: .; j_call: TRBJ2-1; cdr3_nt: TGTGCCTGGATGCATGGCAGGGTATACAATGAGCAGTTCTTC; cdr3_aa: CAWMHGRVYNEQFF
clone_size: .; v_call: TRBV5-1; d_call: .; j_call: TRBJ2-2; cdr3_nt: TGCGCCAGCAGCCATCAGGGCACCGGGGAGCTGTTTTTT; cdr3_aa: CASSHQGTGELFF
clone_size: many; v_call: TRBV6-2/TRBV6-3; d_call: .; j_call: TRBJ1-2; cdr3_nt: TGTGCCAGCAGTTACGGTGTAAACTATGGCTACACCTTC; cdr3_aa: CASSYGVNYGYTF
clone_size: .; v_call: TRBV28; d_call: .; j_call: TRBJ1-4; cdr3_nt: TGTGCCAGCACAGTTACAGGGAGATCGGGAAAACTGTTTTTT; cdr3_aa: CASTVTGRSGKLFF
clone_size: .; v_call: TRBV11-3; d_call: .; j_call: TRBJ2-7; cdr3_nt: TGTGCCAGCAGCTCCTCGATTTCCTACGAGCAGTACTTC; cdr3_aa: CASSSSISYEQYF
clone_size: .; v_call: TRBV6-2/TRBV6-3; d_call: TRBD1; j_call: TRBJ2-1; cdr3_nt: TGTGCCAGCAGTTACTGGGGACAGGGGGCGGATGAGCAGTTCTTC; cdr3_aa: CASSYWGQGADEQFF
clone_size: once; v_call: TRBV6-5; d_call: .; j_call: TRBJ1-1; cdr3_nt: TGTGCCAGCAGCCGGGGGGGTACTGAAGCTTTCTTT; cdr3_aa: CASSRGGTEAFF
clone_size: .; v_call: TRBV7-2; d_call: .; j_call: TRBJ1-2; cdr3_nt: TGTGCCAGCAGCGTCATTACCGATCAGGGCTATGGCTACACCTTC; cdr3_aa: CASSVITDQGYGYTF
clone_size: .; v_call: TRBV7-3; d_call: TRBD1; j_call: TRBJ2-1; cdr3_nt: TGTGCCAGCAGCTCGCGACAGGGGGCCCCGGTCTTC; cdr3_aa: CASSSRQGAPVF
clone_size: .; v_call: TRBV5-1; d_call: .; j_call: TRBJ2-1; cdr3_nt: TGCGCCAGCAGCTTGGCCACTAGAAACGATGAGCAGTTCTTC; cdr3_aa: CASSLATRNDEQFF
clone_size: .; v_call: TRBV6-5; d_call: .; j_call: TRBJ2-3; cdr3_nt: TGTGCCAGCAGTTACTCTTTCGGATATACGCAGTATTTT; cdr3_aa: CASSYSFGYTQYF
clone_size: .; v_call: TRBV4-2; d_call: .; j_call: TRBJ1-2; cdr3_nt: TGTGCCAGCAGCCAACCCGGGACCTATGGCTACACCTTC; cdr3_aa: CASSQPGTYGYTF
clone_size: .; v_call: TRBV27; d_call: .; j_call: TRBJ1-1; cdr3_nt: TGTGCCAGCAGCTCCCCAATGGGGGTGAGCACTGAAGCTTTCTTT; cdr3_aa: CASSSPMGVSTEAFF
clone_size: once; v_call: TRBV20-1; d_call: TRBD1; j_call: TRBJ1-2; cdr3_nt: TGCAGTGCTCGGACAGGACGTGGCTACACCTTC; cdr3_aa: CSARTGRGYTF
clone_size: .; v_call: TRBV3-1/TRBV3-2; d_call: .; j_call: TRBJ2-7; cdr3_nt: TGTGCCAGCAGCCAAGATCACAGCTCCTACGAGCAGTACTTC; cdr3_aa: CASSQDHSSYEQYF
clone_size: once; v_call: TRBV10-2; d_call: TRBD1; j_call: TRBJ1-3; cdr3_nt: TGCGCCAGCAGTTCGTGGGACAGTTTTACTGGAAACACCATATATTTT; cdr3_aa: CASSSWDSFTGNTIYF
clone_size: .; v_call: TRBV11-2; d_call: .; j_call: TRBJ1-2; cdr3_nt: TGTGCCAGCAGCACCCATTCAAGGGTACGGGGTGGCTACACCTTC; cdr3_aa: CASSTHSRVRGGYTF
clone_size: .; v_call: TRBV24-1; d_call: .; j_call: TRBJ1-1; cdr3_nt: TGTGCCACCAGCGAAAGCCGGGACACCGGGTCGGGGACTGAAGCTTTCTTT; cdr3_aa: CATSESRDTGSGTEAFF
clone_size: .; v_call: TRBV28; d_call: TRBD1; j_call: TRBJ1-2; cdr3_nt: TGTGCCAGCAGCTGGGGACAGGGCAATGGCTACACCTTC; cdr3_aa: CASSWGQGNGYTF
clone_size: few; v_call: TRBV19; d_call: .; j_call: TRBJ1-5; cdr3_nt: TGTGCCAGCAGTCACTTTAATCAGCCCCAGCATTTT; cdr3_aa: CASSHFNQPQHF
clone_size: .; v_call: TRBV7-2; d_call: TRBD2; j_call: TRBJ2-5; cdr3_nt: TGTGCCAGCAGCTTATACCCGGGAGGGGAAGAGACCCAGTACTTC; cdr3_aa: CASSLYPGGEETQYF
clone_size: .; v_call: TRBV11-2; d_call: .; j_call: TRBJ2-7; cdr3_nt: TGTGCCAGCAGCTCCGAAACACCCACCTACGAGCAGTACTTC; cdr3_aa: CASSSETPTYEQYF
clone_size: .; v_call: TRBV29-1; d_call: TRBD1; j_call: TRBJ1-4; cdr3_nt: TGCAGCGTTGAAGATAAGTGGGATGGACAGGGGGCGACTGAAAAACTGTTTTTT; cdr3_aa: CSVEDKWDGQGATEKLFF
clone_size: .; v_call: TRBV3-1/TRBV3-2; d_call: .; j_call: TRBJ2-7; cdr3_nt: TGTGCCAGCAGCCAGGGTGGAGCCTACGAGCAGTACTTC; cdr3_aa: CASSQGGAYEQYF
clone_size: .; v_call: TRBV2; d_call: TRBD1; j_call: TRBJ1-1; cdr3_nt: TGTGCCAGCACTGGGACAGGGATCTTTCTGAACACTGAAGCTTTCTTT; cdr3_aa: CASTGTGIFLNTEAFF
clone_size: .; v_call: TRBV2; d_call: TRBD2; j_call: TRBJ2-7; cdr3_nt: TGTGCAAGCAGTGGTCTCCGTGGGGGACTAGCGGGAGGATGGTCCTACGAGCAGTACTTC; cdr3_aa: CASSGLRGGLAGGWSYEQYF
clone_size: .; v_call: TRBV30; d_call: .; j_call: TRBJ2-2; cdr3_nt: TGTGCCTGGGGACAGGGAGGGATCGGGGAGCTGTTTTTT; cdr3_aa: CAWGQGGIGELFF
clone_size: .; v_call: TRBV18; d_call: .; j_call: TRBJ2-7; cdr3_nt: TGTGCCAGCTCACCACCGTCTGATACCTACGAGCAGTACTTC; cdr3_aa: CASSPPSDTYEQYF
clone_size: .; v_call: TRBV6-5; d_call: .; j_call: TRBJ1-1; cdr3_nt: TGTGCCAGCAGTCTACTAGCTGGGTCGACTGAAGCTTTCTTT; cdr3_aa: CASSLLAGSTEAFF
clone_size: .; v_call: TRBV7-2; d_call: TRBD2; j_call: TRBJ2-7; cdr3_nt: TGTGCCAGCAGCCCCCAGCAGGGAGGGTACGAGCAGTACTTC; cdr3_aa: CASSPQQGGYEQYF
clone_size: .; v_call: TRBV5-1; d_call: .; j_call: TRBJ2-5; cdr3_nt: TGCGCCAGCAAAACGGGAGCGGAGGGGACCCAGTACTTC; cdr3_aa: CASKTGAEGTQYF
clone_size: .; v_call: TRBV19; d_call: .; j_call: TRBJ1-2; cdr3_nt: TGTGCCAGTAGTATTGAACAGGGACCTAACTATGGCTACACCTTC; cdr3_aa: CASSIEQGPNYGYTF
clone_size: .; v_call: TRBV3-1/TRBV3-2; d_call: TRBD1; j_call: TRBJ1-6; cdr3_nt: TGTGCCAGCAGCTCCGGGACAGTCCCCTCACCCCTCCACTTT; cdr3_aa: CASSSGTVPSPLHF
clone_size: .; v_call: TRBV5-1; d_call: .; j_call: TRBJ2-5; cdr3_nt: TGCGCCAGCAGCTTGGAAGCCCCAGAGACCCAGTACTTC; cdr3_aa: CASSLEAPETQYF
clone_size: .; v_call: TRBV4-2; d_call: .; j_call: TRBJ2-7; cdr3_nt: TGTGCCAGCAGCCAAGATGCGAGCGGAGCGTCCTACGAGCAGTACTTC; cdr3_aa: CASSQDASGASYEQYF
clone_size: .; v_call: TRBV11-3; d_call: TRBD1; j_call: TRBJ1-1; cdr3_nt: TGTGCCAGCAGCACGACAGGGGGCACTGAAGCTTTCTTT; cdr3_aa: CASSTTGGTEAFF
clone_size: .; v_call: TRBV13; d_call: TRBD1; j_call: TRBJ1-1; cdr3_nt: TGTGCCAGCAGCCTTCTTGACAGGGGGGACACTGAAGCTTTCTTT; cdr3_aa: CASSLLDRGDTEAFF
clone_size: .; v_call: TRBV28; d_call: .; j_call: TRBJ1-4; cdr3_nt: TGTGCCAGCAGTTTTGCGGGGGACCGAAGGGATGAAAAACTGTTTTTT; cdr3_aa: CASSFAGDRRDEKLFF
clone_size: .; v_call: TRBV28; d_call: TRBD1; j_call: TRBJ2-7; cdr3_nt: TGTGCCAGCAGCCGAGGGACAGGGGCCTACGAGCAGTACTTC; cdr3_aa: CASSRGTGAYEQYF
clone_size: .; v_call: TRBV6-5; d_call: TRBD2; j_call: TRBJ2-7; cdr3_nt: TGTGCCAGCACCGGGACTAGCGTAGCCTACGAGCAGTACTTC; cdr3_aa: CASTGTSVAYEQYF